Below, 30 T cell receptor beta chains from the same sample are listed, as sequenced in a study of T-cell reconstitution after alpha-beta-depleted transplantation in children. The authors prepared the TCRbeta library with unique molecular identifiers. TCRdb re-called the PCR reads with MiXCR, one entry per CDR3 protein. The sample lists about 500,000 distinct CDR3 sequences; roughly 33% were seen once. The input for sequencing was PBMCs from the stem cell graft donor, taken from the stem cell graft. The receptors originated from a human donor who donated a stem cell graft to a child with aplastic anemia.

The chain carries TRBV9 and TRBJ2-1, with TRBD2 identical over 9 bases. The CDR3 runs to 19 residues. Germline CDR1 SGDLS, CDR2 YYNGEE. The V gene end was trimmed by 0 bases and the J gene end by 7 bases; junction bases not matched to a gene: 17. For the CDR3, the DNA is TGTGCCAGCAGCGTAGTGGGGCCTGGCGGGAGGGCCAATCGAAATGAGCAGTTCTTC. As protein: CASSVVGPGGRANRNEQFF.

This clonotype has only a few counts. The chain links TRBV20-1 to TRBJ1-5; D is unresolved. Germline assignment: CDR1 DFQATT and CDR2 SNEGSKA (reference sequence). The V and J ends lost 6 bases and 6 bases respectively, with 15 bases between them. This CDR3 comprises 13 residues. CDR3 coding DNA: TGCAGTGCACTTACCCGTGGAGGTCAGCCCCAGCATTTT. This encodes CSALTRGGQPQHF.

The chain links TRBV12-3 or TRBV12-4 to TRBJ2-3; D tentatively fits TRBD1 or TRBD2 (5 bases each). This CDR3 has 16 residues. Trimming pared 4 bases from V and 0 bases from J, leaving 14 bases between. This CDR3 reads CASSSRDPGSTDTQYF. CDR3 nucleotide sequence: TGTGCCAGCAGTTCCAGGGACCCCGGAAGCACAGATACGCAGTATTTT.

This clonotype has just a few counts. This rearrangement joins TRBV7-2 to TRBJ1-4; D unclear. CDR1 and CDR2 (germline): SGHTA, FQGNSA. Trimming stripped 4 bases from V and 8 bases from J, with 20 bases between. The CDR3 runs to 16 residues. The CDR3 nucleotides are TGTGCCAGCAGCTCGACATCGGGAGGGTCTGGAGAAAAACTGTTTTTT. Its protein product is CASSSTSGGSGEKLFF.

The table lists this clonotype with a few counts. The chain employs TRBV27 and TRBJ1-1; perhaps TRBD1 as D (6 bases). The CDR3 loop spans 13 amino acids. V shed 7 bases and J shed 3 bases, with 12 bases lying between them. Germline V CDR1 and CDR2: MNHEY, SMNVEV (reference sequence). CDR3: CASNGGGHTEAFF. The CDR3 DNA sequence: TGTGCCAGCAATGGGGGGGGCCACACTGAAGCTTTCTTT.

The sample holds a few counts of this clonotype. This rearrangement joins TRBV5-1 to TRBJ1-1; tentative D call: TRBD1 (5 bases). The CDR3 spans 15 residues. CDR1 is SGHRS, CDR2 YFSETQ, per germline. The V end lost 0 bases, the J end lost 0 bases, and 9 bases lay between the germline ends. CDR3 bases: TGCGCCAGCAGCTTGGGGGGACGACTGAACACTGAAGCTTTCTTT. It yields the protein CASSLGGRLNTEAFF.

The chain couples TRBV7-2 to TRBJ2-3; D remains unclear. The germline gives CDR1 SGHTA, CDR2 FQGNSA. V was clipped by 4 bases and J by 2 bases, with 7 bases between them. This CDR3 region has 13 residues. The CDR3 reads CASSSSITDTQYF. The CDR3 coding sequence is TGTGCCAGCAGCTCGTCCATCACAGATACGCAGTATTTT.

The V call is TRBV29-1, the J call TRBJ1-1, with TRBD1 matching 8 bases. The CDR3 contains 14 residues. Trimming cost V 8 bases and J 0 bases; bases outside gene matches: 8. Germline lookup yields CDR1 SQVTM and CDR2 ANQGSEA. The CDR3 here is CSTPGQDVNTEAFF. In DNA form, the CDR3 reads TGCAGCACACCGGGACAGGACGTGAACACTGAAGCTTTCTTT.

This chain uses TRBV11-1 with TRBJ2-2; D is perhaps TRBD2 (6 bases). In germline, CDR1 is SGHAT, CDR2 FQDESV (reference sequence). The ends were cut back, 1 base at V and 3 bases at J, with 12 bases in the middle. The CDR3 extends over 16 amino acids. CDR3 in amino acids: CASSLDGGKDTGELFF. DNA for the CDR3: TGTGCCAGCAGCTTAGATGGCGGGAAGGACACCGGGGAGCTGTTTTTT.

The CDR3 coding sequence is TGTGCCAGCAGCGCACCATTTCGCGGGGGGCGGAACACTGAAGCTTTCTTT. Translated: CASSAPFRGGRNTEAFF. The genes are TRBV9 and TRBJ1-1; maybe TRBD1 (6 bases). The ends were cut back, 3 bases at V and 1 base at J, with 19 bases in the middle. CDR1 is SGDLS and CDR2 is YYNGEE in the germline V gene. The CDR3 extends over 17 amino acids.

This clonotype was detected a few times. This chain uses TRBV27 with TRBJ1-2; D is unclear. Germline lookup yields CDR1 MNHEY and CDR2 SMNVEV (reference sequence). Trimming shortened V by 6 bases and J by 0 bases, and 11 bases separated the two germline ends. The CDR3 runs to 14 residues. The CDR3 DNA sequence: TGTGCCAGCAGCCGAACTCCAACTAACTATGGCTACACCTTC. As protein: CASSRTPTNYGYTF.

This clonotype was seen more than once but under ten times. The chain employs TRBV28 and TRBJ1-1; tentative D call: TRBD1 (5 bases). Germline-derived CDR1 and CDR2 are MDHEN and SYDVKM. V was shortened by 5 bases and J by 4 bases, with 11 bases between the two germline ends. The CDR3 has 13 residues. The CDR3 DNA reads as TGTGCCAGCAGTCGCTGGGGGGGCACTGAAGCTTTCTTT. It codes for CASSRWGGTEAFF.

This chain links TRBV5-1 with TRBJ2-7, with D perhaps matching TRBD2 (7 bases). The germline V gene encodes CDR1 SGHRS and CDR2 YFSETQ. The CDR3 sequence is 13 residues long. V gave up 1 base and J gave up 6 bases, with 11 bases separating them. Written as DNA, the CDR3 is TGCGCCAGCAGCTTGTACAGGGAGGGCGAGCAGTACTTC. It encodes CASSLYREGEQYF.

Only a few counts were recorded for this clonotype. The chain recombines TRBV6-1 with TRBJ2-3; TRBD1 matches 9 bases. From germline, CDR1 is MNHNS and CDR2 SASEGT. V dropped 6 bases and J dropped 2; count of bases not matched to a gene: 6. The CDR3 runs 15 residues. The CDR3 loop reads CASSRTGVPTDTQYF. CDR3 in DNA: TGTGCCAGCAGCCGGACAGGGGTTCCCACAGATACGCAGTATTTT.

The V gene is TRBV9, the J gene TRBJ2-5; D may correspond to TRBD1 or TRBD2 (6 bases each). Germline CDR1 reads SGDLS; CDR2 reads YYNGEE. With 0 bases removed from V and 4 bases from J, the gap between germline ends came to 10 bases. This CDR3 has 14 residues. CDR3 nucleotide sequence: TGTGCCAGCAGCGTAGAACAGGGAGGAGAGACCCAGTACTTC. Protein product: CASSVEQGGETQYF.

The chain uses TRBV9 and TRBJ2-7, with D perhaps being TRBD1 or TRBD2 (5 bases each). CDR3 length: 13 amino acids. CDR1 is SGDLS and CDR2 is YYNGEE in the germline V gene. Trimming took off 0 bases at V and 4 bases at J, with 8 bases between the two ends. The CDR3 reads CASSVGDGYEQYF. CDR3 nucleotide sequence: TGTGCCAGCAGCGTAGGGGACGGGTACGAGCAGTACTTC.

This clonotype was picked up a small number of times. V gene TRBV7-6 combines with J gene TRBJ2-1; 7 bases map to TRBD2. The trim removed 2 bases at V and 10 bases at J, leaving 17 bases unmatched. Germline V gene lookup returns CDR1 SGHVS and CDR2 FNYEAQ. The CDR3 contains 17 residues. The CDR3 bases are TGTGCCAGCAGCTTATTTCGGCGGGAGTTGGCACTTAGCGAGCAGTTCTTC. Translation gives CASSLFRRELALSEQFF.

The chain uses TRBV4-3 and TRBJ1-2; 8 nucleotides match TRBD1. This CDR3 is built from 14 residues. With V trimmed by 4 bases and J by 7 bases, 8 bases remained unmatched. In germline, CDR1 is LGHNA, CDR2 YSLEER. The CDR3 DNA sequence: TGCGCCAGCAGCCCGGACAGGGAGATAGGTGGCTACACCTTC. Amino acid sequence: CASSPDREIGGYTF.

The DNA for the CDR3 is TGTGCCACCAGAACTGACCGGGACAGACCAAATGAGCAGTTCTTC. This gives the protein CATRTDRDRPNEQFF. The chain recombines TRBV15 with TRBJ2-1, with TRBD1 matching over 7 bases. The trim removed 6 bases at V and 7 bases at J, leaving 12 bases unmatched. From germline, CDR1 is LNHNV and CDR2 YYDKDF (reference sequence). The CDR3 consists of 15 residues.

The chain joins TRBV15 to TRBJ1-1, with D tentatively TRBD1 (5 bases). Germline CDR1 is LNHNV and CDR2 is YYDKDF (reference sequence). V lost 1 base and J lost 0, with 9 bases in between. This CDR3 is built from 15 residues. The CDR3 spells CATSRARTMNTEAFF. The CDR3 DNA reads TGTGCCACCAGCAGAGCTAGGACAATGAACACTGAAGCTTTCTTT.

The V and J genes are TRBV7-2 and TRBJ2-1; TRBD2 aligns across 15 bases. From germline, CDR1 is SGHTA and CDR2 FQGNSA. The ends lost 5 bases at V and 5 bases at J; junction bases unmatched: 4. This CDR3 comprises 16 residues. The CDR3 loop is CASSRTSGRANNEQFF. The CDR3 nucleotides read TGTGCCAGCAGCCGGACTAGCGGGAGGGCCAACAATGAGCAGTTCTTC.

CDR3 sequence: CASSRGGFYNEQFF. The CDR3 DNA reads TGTGCCAGCAGCAGGGGTGGCTTCTACAATGAGCAGTTCTTC. This chain links TRBV11-3 with TRBJ2-1; tentatively, D is TRBD1 (5 bases). Germline V gene data show CDR1 as SGHNT and CDR2 as YENEEA. The CDR3 has 14 residues. Trimming stripped 5 bases from V and 3 bases from J, with 11 bases between.

V is TRBV7-2 and J is TRBJ2-3; D not certain. Germline V gene lookup returns CDR1 SGHTA and CDR2 FQGNSA. The CDR3 has 13 residues. The V end lost 8 bases, the J end lost 5 bases, and 14 bases lay between the germline ends. The CDR3 DNA follows: TGTGCCAGCGGTCTCACGAGCCTAGATACGCAGTATTTT. Amino acids: CASGLTSLDTQYF. The full variable domain, in which reference TRBV7-2 and TRBJ2-3 provide the parts outside the CDR3, is GAGVSQSPSNKVTEKGKDVELRCDPISGHTALYWYRQSLGQGLEFLIYFQGNSAPDKSGLPSDRFSAERTGGSVSTLTIQRTQQEDSAVYLCASGLTSLDTQYFGPGTRLTVL.

The chain carries TRBV7-2 and TRBJ2-3; 7 positions agree with TRBD1. CDR3 length equals 15 residues. Trimming took 5 bases from V and 2 from J; bases not matched to a gene: 7. Germline lookup yields CDR1 SGHTA and CDR2 FQGNSA. CDR3 in amino acids: CASSPTGVPTDTQYF. The CDR3 nucleotides are TGTGCCAGCAGCCCTACAGGGGTTCCCACAGATACGCAGTATTTT.

This chain uses TRBV20-1 with TRBJ1-2; D is perhaps TRBD1 (6 bases). The length of the CDR3 is 12 residues. V shed 6 bases and J shed 8 bases, with 16 bases lying between them. Per germline, CDR1 DFQATT and CDR2 SNEGSKA (reference sequence). CDR3 nucleotides: TGCAGTGCCCTAAGGGGGGTCGGGGGCTACACCTTC. Translation gives CSALRGVGGYTF.

This clonotype came up a few times. The chain links TRBV6-2 or TRBV6-3 to TRBJ1-5; no clear D gene. V shed 2 bases and J shed 5 bases, with 13 bases lying between them. The CDR3 sequence is 15 residues long. Germline CDR1 and CDR2: MNHEY and SVGEGT. CDR3 amino acids: CASSYLGRPDQPQHF. CDR3 in DNA: TGTGCCAGCAGTTACCTGGGCAGGCCCGATCAGCCCCAGCATTTT.

This chain uses TRBV11-1 with TRBJ2-3; 12 bases line up with TRBD2. The ends lost 4 bases at V and 0 bases at J; junction bases unmatched: 14. Looked up from germline, CDR1 is SGHAT and CDR2 is FQDESV (reference sequence). The CDR3 has 20 residues. CDR3 in DNA: TGTGCCAGCAGCTCACCACGGACTAGCGGGACCTTTTCTAGCACAGATACGCAGTATTTT. It encodes CASSSPRTSGTFSSTDTQYF.

J is TRBJ2-1 and V is TRBV29-1; D remains ambiguous. Trimming took 2 bases from V and 4 from J, leaving 12 bases between them. Germline V gene sequence: CDR1 SQVTM, CDR2 ANQGSEA. CDR3 size: 14 residues. The CDR3 here is CSVELGSRYNEQFF. In nucleotides, the CDR3 is TGCAGCGTTGAACTGGGTTCTAGATACAATGAGCAGTTCTTC.

The chain couples TRBV11-2 to TRBJ2-7, with a tentative D call TRBD1 (6 bases). Germline V gene data show CDR1 as SGHAT and CDR2 as FQNNGV. This CDR3 spans 15 amino acids. The V gene lost 5 bases and the J gene lost 1 base, with 15 bases spanning the gap. CDR3 nucleotides: TGTGCCAGCAGCGTTACAGGGAGTGGGTCCTACGAGCAGTACGTC. Translation gives CASSVTGSGSYEQYV.

The rearrangement links TRBV19 to TRBJ1-1; D uncertain. Looked up from germline, CDR1 is LNHDA and CDR2 is SQIVND (reference sequence). V shed 1 base and J shed 7 bases, with 10 bases lying between them. There are 13 residues in the CDR3. The CDR3: CASSIVRGNEAFF. In DNA form, the CDR3 reads TGTGCCAGTAGTATAGTGAGAGGGAATGAAGCTTTCTTT.